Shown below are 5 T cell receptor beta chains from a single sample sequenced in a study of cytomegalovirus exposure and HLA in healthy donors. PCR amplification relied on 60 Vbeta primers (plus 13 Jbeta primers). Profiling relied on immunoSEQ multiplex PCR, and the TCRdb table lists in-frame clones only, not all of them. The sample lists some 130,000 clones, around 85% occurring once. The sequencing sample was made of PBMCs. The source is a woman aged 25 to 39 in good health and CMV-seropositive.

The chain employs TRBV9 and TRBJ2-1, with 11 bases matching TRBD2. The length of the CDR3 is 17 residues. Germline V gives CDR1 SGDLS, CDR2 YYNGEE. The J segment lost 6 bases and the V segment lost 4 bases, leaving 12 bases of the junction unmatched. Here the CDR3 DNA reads TGTGCCAGCAGCCTTCTGCCCGGGACTAGCGGTGCCAATGAGCAGTTCTTC. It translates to CASSLLPGTSGANEQFF.

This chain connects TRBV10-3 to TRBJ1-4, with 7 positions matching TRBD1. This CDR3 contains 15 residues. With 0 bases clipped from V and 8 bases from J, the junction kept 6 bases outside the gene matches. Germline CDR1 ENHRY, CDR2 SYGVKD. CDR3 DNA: TGTGCCATCAGTGAGTCCCGGACAGGTGTAGAAAAACTGTTTTTT. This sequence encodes CAISESRTGVEKLFF.

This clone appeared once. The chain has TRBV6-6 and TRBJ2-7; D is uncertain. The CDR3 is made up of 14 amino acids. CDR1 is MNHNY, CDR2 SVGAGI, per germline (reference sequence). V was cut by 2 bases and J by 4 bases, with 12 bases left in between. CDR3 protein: CASSYTEYQYEQYF. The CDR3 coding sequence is TGTGCCAGCAGTTACACAGAGTATCAATACGAGCAGTACTTC.

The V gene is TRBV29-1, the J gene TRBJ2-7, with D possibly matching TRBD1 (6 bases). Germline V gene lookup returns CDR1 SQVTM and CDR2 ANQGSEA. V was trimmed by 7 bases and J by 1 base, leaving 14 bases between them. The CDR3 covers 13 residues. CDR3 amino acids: CSGIGGQSYEQYF. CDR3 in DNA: TGCAGCGGCATAGGTGGACAGTCCTACGAGCAGTACTTC.

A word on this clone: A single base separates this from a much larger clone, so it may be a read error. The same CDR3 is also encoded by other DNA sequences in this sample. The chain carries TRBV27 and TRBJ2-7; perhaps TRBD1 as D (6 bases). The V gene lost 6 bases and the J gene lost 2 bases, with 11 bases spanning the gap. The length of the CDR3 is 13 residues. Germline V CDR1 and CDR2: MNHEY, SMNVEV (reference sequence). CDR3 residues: CASSLGQPYEQYF. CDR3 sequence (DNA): TGTGCCAGCAGCTTGGGACAACCCTACGAGCAGTACTTC.